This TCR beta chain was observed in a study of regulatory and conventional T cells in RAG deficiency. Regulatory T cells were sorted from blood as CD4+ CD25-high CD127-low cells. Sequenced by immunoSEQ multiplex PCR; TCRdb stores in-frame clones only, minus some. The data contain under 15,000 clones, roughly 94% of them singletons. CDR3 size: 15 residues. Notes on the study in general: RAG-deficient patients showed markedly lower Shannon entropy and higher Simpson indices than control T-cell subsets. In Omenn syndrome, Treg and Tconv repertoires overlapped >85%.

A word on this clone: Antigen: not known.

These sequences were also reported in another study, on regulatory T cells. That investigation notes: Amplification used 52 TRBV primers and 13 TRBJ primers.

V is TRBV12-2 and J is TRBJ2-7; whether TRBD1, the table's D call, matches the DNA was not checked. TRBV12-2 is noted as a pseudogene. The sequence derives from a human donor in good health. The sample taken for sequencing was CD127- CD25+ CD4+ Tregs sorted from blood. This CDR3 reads CASRPSGQAQGEQYF. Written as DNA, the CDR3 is TGTGCAAGTCGCCCTTCGGGACAGGCTCAGGGCGAGCAGTACTTC.